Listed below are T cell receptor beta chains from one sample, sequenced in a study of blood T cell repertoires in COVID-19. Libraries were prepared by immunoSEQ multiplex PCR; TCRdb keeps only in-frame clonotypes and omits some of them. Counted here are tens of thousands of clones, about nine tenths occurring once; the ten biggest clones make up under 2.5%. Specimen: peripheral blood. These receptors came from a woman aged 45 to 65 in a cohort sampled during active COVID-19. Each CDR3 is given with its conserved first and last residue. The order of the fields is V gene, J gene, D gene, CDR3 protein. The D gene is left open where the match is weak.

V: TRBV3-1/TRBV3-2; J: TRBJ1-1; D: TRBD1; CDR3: CASSLGQGENTEAFF
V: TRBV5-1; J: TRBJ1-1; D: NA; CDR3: CASRQGNTEAFF
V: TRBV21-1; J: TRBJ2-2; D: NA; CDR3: CASSYGEEDKNTGELFF
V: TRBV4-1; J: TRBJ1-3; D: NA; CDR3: CASSQDPGRGNTIYF
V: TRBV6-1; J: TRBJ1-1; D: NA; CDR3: CASSEALPGTEAFF
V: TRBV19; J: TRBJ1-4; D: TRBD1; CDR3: CASSPWGQSNEKLFF
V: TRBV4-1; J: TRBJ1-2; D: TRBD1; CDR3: CASSPGQGRHGYTF
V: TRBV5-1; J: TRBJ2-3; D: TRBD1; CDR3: CASRSNRDRALDTQYF
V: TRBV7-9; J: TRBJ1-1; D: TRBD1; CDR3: CASSPMGRDSEAFF
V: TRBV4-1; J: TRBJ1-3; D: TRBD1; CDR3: CASSQDWTGPSSGNTIYF
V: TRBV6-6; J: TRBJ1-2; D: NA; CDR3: CASSPFSDTRLNYGYTF
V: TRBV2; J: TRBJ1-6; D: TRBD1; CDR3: CASSADRDPRVSPLHF
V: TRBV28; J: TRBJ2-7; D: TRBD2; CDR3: CASSPYKSGNYEQYF
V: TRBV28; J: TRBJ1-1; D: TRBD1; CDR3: CASRRTGGSAEAFF
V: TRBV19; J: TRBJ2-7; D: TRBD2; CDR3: CASSTRAGAFYEQYF
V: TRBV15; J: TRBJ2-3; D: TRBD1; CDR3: CATSGHGQGFTDTQYF
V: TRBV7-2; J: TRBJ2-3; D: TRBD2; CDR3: CASSLALLAGASTDTQYF